The 6 T cell receptor beta chains below all came from one sample that was sequenced in a study of Graves' ophthalmopathy and Graves' hyperthyroidism. RNA transcripts were the source from which TCR beta CDR3 regions were amplified. A first-round RT-PCR used HTBI primers, followed by a second-round multiplex PCR. TCRdb itself ran the multiplex PCR reads through MiXCR, one entry per CDR3 protein. The sample comprises some 750,000 distinct CDR3 sequences, roughly 41% of which are singletons, and 44% rests with the top ten. Sample: peripheral blood. The receptors were sampled from an adult man with Graves' ophthalmopathy.

This clonotype has just one count. The V call is TRBV10-3, the J call TRBJ2-2; D perhaps matches TRBD1 (5 bases). Germline V gene sequence: CDR1 ENHRY, CDR2 SYGVKD. Trimming pared 10 bases from V and 2 bases from J, leaving 11 bases between. CDR3 length: 13 amino acids. The CDR3 nucleotides are TGTGCCACCAGGACATCAAACACCGGGGAGCTGTTTTTT. This translates into CATRTSNTGELFF.

This clonotype occurred many times. The V gene is TRBV29-1, the J gene TRBJ1-1; D may be TRBD1 (6 bases). The V gene lost 0 bases and the J gene lost 4 bases, with 12 bases spanning the gap. Looked up from germline, CDR1 is SQVTM and CDR2 is ANQGSEA. CDR3 size: 14 residues. The CDR3 nucleotides read TGCAGCGTTGAAGAGGGGGGCATGGGCACTGAAGCTTTCTTT. Residues: CSVEEGGMGTEAFF.

Worth noting for this clonotype: At one of its ends the junction is not consistent with the germline gene, which may arise from a read error. The chain has TRBV24-1 and TRBJ1-5; D gene uncertain. CDR1 is KGHDR, CDR2 SFDVKD, per germline. The CDR3 length is 15 residues. The CDR3 here is CASSREPYSNQPQHF. CDR3 coding DNA: TGTGCCAGCAGTCGTGAACCGTATAGCAATCAGCCCCAGCATTTT.

V gene TRBV29-1 combines with J gene TRBJ2-2, with TRBD1 identical over 9 bases. This CDR3 contains 13 residues. V trimming: 4 bases; J trimming: 10 bases; junction bases outside the gene matches: 7. Germline CDR1 SQVTM, CDR2 ANQGSEA. CDR3 residues: CSVAGTGTLELFF. CDR3 DNA sequence: TGCAGCGTTGCCGGGACAGGGACCTTGGAGCTGTTTTTT.

V gene TRBV10-2 combines with J gene TRBJ2-5; tentatively, D is TRBD2 (7 bases). CDR1 is WSHSY, CDR2 SAAADI, per germline. The CDR3 runs 15 residues. V lost 2 bases and J lost 5, with 15 bases in between. CDR3 sequence (DNA): TGCGCCAGCAGTGAGGTTCGGGGGGCGGGGGAGACCCAGTACTTC. Translated, it gives CASSEVRGAGETQYF.

In regard to this clonotype: Its ends do not fully match the called genes, so a read error is possible. This sequence joins TRBV10-2 and TRBJ1-1; TRBD1 is a possible D gene (6 bases). The CDR3 is 18 residues long. Germline loops: CDR1 WSHSY, CDR2 SAAADI. The CDR3 spells CASSQDSGGGGLNTEAFF. CDR3 DNA sequence: TGTGCCAGCAGCCAAGATTCCGGAGGGGGGGGACTGAACACTGAAGCTTTCTTT.